This T cell receptor beta chain was obtained from a study of blood T cell repertoires in COVID-19. The protocol was immunoSEQ multiplex PCR, while the TCRdb copy is restricted to in-frame clones and leaves out a portion. The table shows about 180,000 clones, with roughly 82% occurring only once. V gave up 2 bases and J gave up 4 bases, with 10 bases separating them. CDR1 and CDR2 (germline): SGHDT, YYEEEE. The CDR3 sequence is 15 residues long. The chain joins TRBV5-6 to TRBJ2-6; maybe TRBD2 (5 bases). The receptor's source is a woman aged 65 to 85 with acute or convalescent COVID-19. Sequenced sample: peripheral blood. In nucleotides, the CDR3 is TGTGCCAGCAGCTTTGGACTCGCAGGGGCCAACGTCCTGACTTTC. Its protein product is CASSFGLAGANVLTF. The variable domain in full, completed from reference TRBV5-6 and TRBJ2-6, reads DAGVTQSPTHLIKTRGQQVTLRCSPKSGHDTVSWYQQALGQGPQFIFQYYEEEERQRGNFPDRFSGHQFPNYSSELNVNALLLGDSALYLCASSFGLAGANVLTFGAGSRLTVL.